What follows are 21 T cell receptor beta chains derived from one specimen sequenced in a study of cytomegalovirus exposure and HLA in healthy donors. The study ran its PCR with 60 Vbeta and 13 Jbeta primers. Profiling relied on immunoSEQ multiplex PCR, and the TCRdb table lists in-frame clones only, not all of them. The table lists more than 95,000 clones, about 84% of them singletons. Sequenced sample: PBMCs. The source is a man between 40 and 49 years old in good health and CMV-seronegative.

The count of this clone is one. This chain connects TRBV7-2 to TRBJ2-1; a possible D gene is TRBD2 (6 bases). Germline CDR1 reads SGHTA; CDR2 reads FQGNSA. The CDR3 is 17 amino acids. The germline V and J ends were trimmed by 1 base and 4 bases, with 17 bases remaining between them. This CDR3 reads CASSLGGVRGRYNEQFF. The DNA of the CDR3 is TGTGCCAGCAGCTTAGGCGGGGTGCGGGGAAGATACAATGAGCAGTTCTTC.

The rearrangement joins TRBV19 to TRBJ1-5; D is possibly TRBD1 (5 bases). The germline V gene encodes CDR1 LNHDA and CDR2 SQIVND (reference sequence). Trimming pared 3 bases from V and 7 bases from J, leaving 10 bases between. The CDR3 contains 13 residues. This chain's CDR3 is CASSIEPGQPQHF. The CDR3 DNA follows: TGTGCCAGTAGTATTGAGCCAGGGCAGCCCCAGCATTTT.

This chain uses TRBV29-1 with TRBJ1-2; TRBD1 aligns across 11 bases. Germline CDR1 SQVTM, CDR2 ANQGSEA. J lost 6 bases, V lost 5 bases, and 11 bases had no gene match. The CDR3 has 15 amino acids. CDR3 residues: CSVWGQGGPIDGYTF. The CDR3 DNA follows: TGCAGCGTTTGGGGACAGGGGGGCCCTATTGATGGCTACACCTTC.

This chain links TRBV10-3 with TRBJ1-1, with D uncertain. The CDR3 contains 14 residues. Germline CDR1 ENHRY, CDR2 SYGVKD. V was shortened by 0 bases and J by 2 bases, with 7 bases between the two germline ends. In DNA form, the CDR3 reads TGTGCCATCAGTGAGTCTTTTCTAAACACTGAAGCTTTCTTT. This translates into CAISESFLNTEAFF.

The gene calls are TRBV6-1 and TRBJ2-2; 12 bases fit TRBD2. The CDR3 covers 16 residues. The junction had 2 bases not matched to a gene; V was cut back by 3 bases and J by 3 bases. CDR1 is MNHNS, CDR2 SASEGT, per germline. CDR3 protein: CASSDGTSGHTGELFF. CDR3 sequence (DNA): TGTGCCAGCAGTGACGGGACTAGCGGGCACACCGGGGAGCTGTTTTTT.

As regards this clone: Compared with germline, one end of the junction differs, possibly owing to a read error. The gene calls are TRBV6-5 and TRBJ1-6, with D possibly matching TRBD1 (5 bases). The germline V gene encodes CDR1 MNHEY and CDR2 SVGAGI. The CDR3 loop spans 12 amino acids. CDR3 DNA: TGTGCCACGTGCTCTAGGACACCTTATTACTCCTTT. Translating it yields CATCSRTPYYSF.

CDR3 amino acids: CASRPRADMNTEAFF. DNA of the CDR3: TGTGCCAGCCGACCTCGTGCAGACATGAACACTGAAGCTTTCTTT. The chain joins TRBV6-5 to TRBJ1-1, with D unclear. The germline V gene encodes CDR1 MNHEY and CDR2 SVGAGI. V was trimmed by 8 bases and J by 0 bases, leaving 16 bases between them. The CDR3 has 15 amino acids.

The chain is built from TRBV5-6 and TRBJ1-2, with 8 bases identical to TRBD1. V was pared by 4 bases and J by 7 bases, with 6 bases of the junction left unmatched. The germline V gene has CDR1 SGHDT and CDR2 YYEEEE. This CDR3 contains 13 residues. In DNA, the CDR3 is TGTGCCAGCAGCATTGACAGGGGCCGTGGCTACACCTTC. Protein sequence: CASSIDRGRGYTF. Together with reference TRBV5-6 and TRBJ1-2, the CDR3 gives the full variable domain: DAGVTQSPTHLIKTRGQQVTLRCSPKSGHDTVSWYQQALGQGPQFIFQYYEEEERQRGNFPDRFSGHQFPNYSSELNVNALLLGDSALYLCASSIDRGRGYTFGSGTRLTVV.

The rearrangement joins TRBV27 to TRBJ2-1; 9 positions match TRBD1. The length of the CDR3 is 15 residues. Looked up from germline, CDR1 is MNHEY and CDR2 is SMNVEV (reference sequence). V shed 6 bases, J shed 2 bases, and the junction held 5 bases outside the gene matches. CDR3 sequence (DNA): TGTGCCAGCAGCCAGACAGGGGGTACCTACAATGAGCAGTTCTTC. This translates into CASSQTGGTYNEQFF.

This sequence joins TRBV16 and TRBJ2-3; no reliable D call. Germline values: CDR1 KGHSY, CDR2 FQNENV. V dropped 0 bases and J dropped 0 bases, with 16 bases sitting between them. The CDR3 runs to 18 residues. Here the CDR3 reads CASSQSLITLRSTDTQYF. The CDR3 DNA follows: TGTGCCAGCAGCCAATCACTAATAACGCTAAGGAGCACAGATACGCAGTATTTT.

The chain has TRBV6-5 and TRBJ1-2; 9 nucleotides line up with TRBD1. CDR1 and CDR2 from the germline V gene are MNHEY and SVGAGI. The V gene end was trimmed by 2 bases and the J gene end by 8 bases; junction bases not matched to a gene: 12. The CDR3 is 16 residues long. The DNA for the CDR3 is TGTGCCAGCAGTTACCACACCGGGACAGGGATGATAGGCTACACCTTC. This sequence encodes CASSYHTGTGMIGYTF.

This chain uses TRBV7-2 with TRBJ1-2, with a possible D match to TRBD1 (6 bases). CDR1 is SGHTA and CDR2 is FQGNSA in the germline V gene. The CDR3 sequence is 15 residues long. Trimming removed 1 base from V and 0 bases from J, with 9 bases in between. The CDR3 loop reads CASSLVGGANYGYTF. The CDR3 nucleotides are TGTGCCAGCAGCTTAGTAGGGGGGGCTAACTATGGCTACACCTTC. Full variable domain (missing parts from reference TRBV7-2 and TRBJ1-2): GAGVSQSPSNKVTEKGKDVELRCDPISGHTALYWYRQSLGQGLEFLIYFQGNSAPDKSGLPSDRFSAERTGGSVSTLTIQRTQQEDSAVYLCASSLVGGANYGYTFGSGTRLTVV.

This chain connects TRBV6-6 to TRBJ2-7; D is possibly TRBD1 (5 bases). Trimming left V 1 base short and J 5 bases short, with 12 bases between. The germline gives CDR1 MNHNY, CDR2 SVGAGI (reference sequence). This CDR3 region has 14 residues. The CDR3 region is CASSYLGVGNEQYF. CDR3 nucleotide sequence: TGTGCCAGCAGTTACTTAGGGGTAGGGAACGAGCAGTACTTC.

This rearrangement joins TRBV19 to TRBJ2-5, with TRBD1 matching over 9 bases. The germline V gene has CDR1 LNHDA and CDR2 SQIVND (reference sequence). With 3 bases clipped from V and 5 bases from J, the junction kept 10 bases outside the gene matches. The CDR3 sequence is 16 residues long. CDR3 region: CASSMSTGGVRETQYF. CDR3 in DNA: TGTGCCAGTAGTATGAGCACAGGGGGCGTTCGGGAGACCCAGTACTTC.

The chain uses TRBV19 and TRBJ1-1; D might be TRBD1 (6 bases). The V end lost 6 bases, the J end lost 0 bases, and 20 bases lay between the germline ends. Looked up from germline, CDR1 is LNHDA and CDR2 is SQIVND (reference sequence). The CDR3 runs to 17 residues. The CDR3 nucleotides are TGTGCCAGTAGCAGCCCCCCTGGGACACATATGAACACTGAAGCTTTCTTT. Translating gives CASSSPPGTHMNTEAFF.

The V and J genes are TRBV7-3 and TRBJ2-2; D possibly corresponds to TRBD1 (5 bases). The germline V gene has CDR1 SGHTA and CDR2 FQGTGA. CDR3 length: 14 amino acids. The germline V and J ends were trimmed by 3 bases and 6 bases, with 11 bases remaining between them. The CDR3 DNA follows: TGTGCCAGCAGCTTTGACAGTCGCTCCGGGGAGCTGTTTTTT. Translating gives CASSFDSRSGELFF.

The rearrangement links TRBV5-1 to TRBJ2-1; D unclear. From germline, CDR1 is SGHRS and CDR2 YFSETQ. V lost 0 bases and J 9 bases, leaving 10 bases between the germline ends. This CDR3 comprises 13 residues. The chain's CDR3 is CASSLAGSFEQFF. The CDR3, as DNA: TGCGCCAGCAGCTTGGCCGGGTCATTTGAGCAGTTCTTC.

This clone was picked up a small number of times. V gene TRBV14 combines with J gene TRBJ1-1, with unresolved D. This CDR3 comprises 13 residues. The V gene's germline CDR1 is SGHDN and CDR2 FVKESK. V lost 6 bases and J 2 bases, leaving 10 bases between the germline ends. CDR3 nucleotide sequence: TGTGCCAGCAGTGAACAGTTTAACACTGAAGCTTTCTTT. Amino acids: CASSEQFNTEAFF.

The chain recombines TRBV2 with TRBJ1-5, with 9 bases fitting TRBD1. V trimming: 5 bases; J trimming: 4 bases; junction bases outside the gene matches: 9. Germline V gene sequence: CDR1 SNHLY, CDR2 FYNNEI. The CDR3 is 16 amino acids. CDR3 nucleotides: TGTGCCAGCAGTCACGGGACAGGGAATATTAATCAGCCCCAGCATTTT. This gives the protein CASSHGTGNINQPQHF. Full variable domain (outside the CDR3, taken from reference TRBV2 and TRBJ1-5): EPEVTQTPSHQVTQMGQEVILRCVPISNHLYFYWYRQILGQKVEFLVSFYNNEISEKSEIFDDQFSVERPDGSNFTLKIRSTKLEDSAMYFCASSHGTGNINQPQHFGDGTRLSIL.

The chain couples TRBV18 to TRBJ1-2, with no clear D. Germline assignment: CDR1 KGHSH and CDR2 LQKENI. This CDR3 is built from 14 residues. V was pared by 3 bases and J by 3 bases, with 11 bases between. CDR3 loop: CASSPSKEYYGYTF. CDR3 sequence (DNA): TGTGCCAGCTCACCTAGTAAGGAGTACTATGGCTACACCTTC. Together with reference TRBV18 and TRBJ1-2, the CDR3 gives the full variable domain: NAGVMQNPRHLVRRRGQEARLRCSPMKGHSHVYWYRQLPEEGLKFMVYLQKENIIDESGMPKERFSAEFPKEGPSILRIQQVVRGDSAAYFCASSPSKEYYGYTFGSGTRLTVV.

The J gene is TRBJ2-1, the V gene TRBV18; 8 nucleotides line up with TRBD1. In germline, CDR1 is KGHSH, CDR2 LQKENI. The CDR3 sequence is 14 residues long. V was clipped by 2 bases and J by 8 bases; unmatched bases: 5. The CDR3 loop is CASSPGTGGDEQFF. CDR3 in DNA: TGTGCCAGCTCACCAGGCACAGGGGGAGATGAGCAGTTCTTC.